This TCR beta chain was obtained from a study of T cells in Graves' hyperthyroidism and ophthalmopathy. Across the study: Blood from the periphery was taken at initial diagnosis, before any treatment. General observations from the study: Ophthalmopathy prediction by the model preceded onset by a median roughly 6 months. From stable hyperthyroidism, ophthalmopathy was set apart by a 13 V-J model. Most thyroid clonotypes expanded above 0.001 were also detected in blood.

In this sample, this clonotype turned up a few times. The target antigen is unknown. The CDR3 regions of TCR beta were amplified from RNA transcripts. Researchers ran a first-round RT-PCR on the TCR CDR3 using the HTBI primer set. TCRdb re-analysed the multiplex PCR reads in MiXCR, keeping a single row per CDR3 protein. The repertoire holds about 59,000 distinct CDR3 sequences, with around 50% as singletons. CDR1 SGDLS and CDR2 YYNGEE come from the germline V gene. The CDR3 is 14 residues long. V was shortened by 1 base and J by 8 bases, with 12 bases between the two germline ends. This TCR came from a woman in her fifties or sixties with Graves' ophthalmopathy. V is TRBV9 and J is TRBJ2-2; no firm D call. Sequences were obtained from blood. For the CDR3, the DNA is TGTGCCAGCAGCGTACTAGAGCTCAGAGGGGAGCTGTTTTTT. Translated, it gives CASSVLELRGELFF.